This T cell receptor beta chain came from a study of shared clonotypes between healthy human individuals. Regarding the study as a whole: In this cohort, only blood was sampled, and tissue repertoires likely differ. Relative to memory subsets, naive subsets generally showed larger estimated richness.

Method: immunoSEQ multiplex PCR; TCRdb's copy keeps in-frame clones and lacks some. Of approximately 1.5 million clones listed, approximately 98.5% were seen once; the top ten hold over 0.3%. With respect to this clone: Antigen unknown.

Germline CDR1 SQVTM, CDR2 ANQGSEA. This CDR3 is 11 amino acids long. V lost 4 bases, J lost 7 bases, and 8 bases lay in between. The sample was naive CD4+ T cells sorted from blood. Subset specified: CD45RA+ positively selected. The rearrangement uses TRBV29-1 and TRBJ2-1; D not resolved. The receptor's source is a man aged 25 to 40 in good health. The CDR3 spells CSVGEVNEQFF. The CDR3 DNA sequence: TGCAGCGTTGGAGAGGTTAATGAGCAGTTCTTC.